Listed here are 9 T cell receptor beta chains from one sample, sequenced in a study of T-cell reconstitution after alpha-beta-depleted transplantation in children. Construction of the TCRbeta library involved unique molecular identifiers. MiXCR, applied by TCRdb to the PCR reads, yields one record per CDR3 protein. Of 450,000 to 550,000 distinct CDR3 sequences in the sample, approximately 10% were seen once. The material sequenced was PBMCs, mostly from graft donor cells, taken 180 days after TCRalphabeta/CD19-depleted stem cell transplant. All receptors derive from a female patient between 2 and 15 years old who had a stem cell transplant for aplastic anemia, so the T cells may come from the graft donor.

The V gene is TRBV29-1, the J gene TRBJ1-1; no firm D call. Trimming took off 3 bases at V and 1 base at J, with 12 bases between the two ends. The CDR3 consists of 14 residues. Germline loops: CDR1 SQVTM, CDR2 ANQGSEA. CDR3 region: CSVDAYRQNTEAFF. The DNA for the CDR3 is TGCAGCGTTGATGCCTACAGACAGAACACTGAAGCTTTCTTT.

This clonotype was seen only a few times. The CDR3 is CAPREGKTDTQYF. For the CDR3, the DNA is TGTGCCCCCAGGGAGGGTAAGACAGATACGCAGTATTTT. This chain uses TRBV19 with TRBJ2-3, with 7 bases matching TRBD2. The CDR3 is made up of 13 amino acids. Germline trimming cut 11 bases from V and 3 bases from J; bases unmatched to any gene: 8. The germline V gene has CDR1 LNHDA and CDR2 SQIVND (reference sequence).

Only a few counts were recorded for this clonotype. V and J are TRBV20-1 and TRBJ2-3; D uncertain. This CDR3 region has 12 residues. V was clipped by 6 bases and J by 4 bases, with 11 bases between them. Germline lookup yields CDR1 DFQATT and CDR2 SNEGSKA (reference sequence). CDR3 sequence reads: CSALKPPDTQYF. The CDR3 DNA reads TGCAGTGCCCTAAAGCCCCCAGATACGCAGTATTTT.

The gene calls are TRBV27 and TRBJ2-7; D remains unclear. The CDR3 has 12 amino acids. Germline CDR1 reads MNHEY; CDR2 reads SMNVEV (reference sequence). V gave up 5 bases and J gave up 2 bases, with 7 bases separating them. CDR3 amino acids: CASSASPYEQYF. The CDR3 nucleotides are TGTGCCAGCAGTGCCTCCCCCTACGAGCAGTACTTC.

The chain carries TRBV7-2 and TRBJ1-6; TRBD1 aligns across 7 bases. This CDR3 spans 16 amino acids. Per germline, CDR1 SGHTA and CDR2 FQGNSA. V lost 4 bases, J lost 10 bases, and 13 bases stayed unmatched. This CDR3 reads CASSSLTGVGDSPLHF. CDR3 coding DNA: TGTGCCAGCAGCTCACTAACAGGGGTTGGGGACTCACCCCTCCACTTT.

This clonotype was counted only a few times. V usage is TRBV20-1 and J usage is TRBJ2-1; 10 bases are shared with TRBD2. Germline trimming cut 6 bases from V and 5 bases from J; bases unmatched to any gene: 10. CDR3 length: 15 residues. Germline assignment: CDR1 DFQATT and CDR2 SNEGSKA (reference sequence). Here the CDR3 reads CSANPGTSADNEQFF. CDR3 coding DNA: TGCAGTGCCAACCCCGGGACTAGCGCCGACAATGAGCAGTTCTTC.

V and J are TRBV20-1 and TRBJ1-6; D perhaps matches TRBD1 (6 bases). The CDR3 length is 16 residues. Trimming stripped 1 base from V and 2 bases from J, with 12 bases between. Germline-derived CDR1 and CDR2 are DFQATT and SNEGSKA (reference sequence). This CDR3 is CSARARDMAYNSPLHF. Written as DNA, the CDR3 is TGCAGTGCTAGAGCCCGGGACATGGCCTATAATTCACCCCTCCACTTT.

The genes are TRBV5-1 and TRBJ2-3; TRBD2 might be the D (6 bases). This CDR3 has 14 residues. The germline V gene encodes CDR1 SGHRS and CDR2 YFSETQ. V dropped 0 bases and J dropped 4 bases, with 9 bases sitting between them. CDR3 coding DNA: TGCGCCAGCAGCTTGGTGGGAGGTTCAGATACGCAGTATTTT. Its translation: CASSLVGGSDTQYF.

A few counts support this clonotype. The chain is built from TRBV20-1 and TRBJ1-2; D not resolved. Germline loops: CDR1 DFQATT, CDR2 SNEGSKA (reference sequence). V was clipped by 6 bases and J by 8 bases, with 19 bases between them. CDR3 size: 13 residues. CDR3 loop: CSAPRTPLGGYTF. The DNA of the CDR3 is TGCAGTGCGCCCCGGACGCCGTTGGGGGGCTACACCTTC.